This record looks at one TCR beta chain sequence and its context. Its antigen is not identified. This sample was taken from a study of cytomegalovirus exposure and HLA in healthy donors. Study information: As an earlier analysis found, 150 million to 200 million T cells yielded 90 million to 140 million unique TCR beta sequences. Findings and caveats of the study: An apparent linkage of common viral pathogens to several of the most significant clusters emerged in a later analysis. In terms of immune exposure information, only CMV serostatus was available. Cytomegalovirus-associated status was assigned to more than 150 TCR beta chains.

PCR was performed using 60 Vbeta and 13 Jbeta primers. Produced via immunoSEQ multiplex PCR; TCRdb's table is partial and in-frame only. The table records more than 90,000 clones, under 80% of them present only once. CDR3 length: 16 amino acids. Germline V gene lookup returns CDR1 KGHSH and CDR2 LQKENI. V lost 1 base and J 4 bases, leaving 16 bases between the germline ends. V usage is TRBV18 and J usage is TRBJ2-5; maybe TRBD1 (7 bases). The sequenced sample was PBMCs. This sequence was found in a woman aged 50 to 60 in good health and CMV-seropositive. The CDR3 DNA follows: TGTGCCAGCTCACCACTGACAGGGCGGAGGGGAGAGACCCAGTACTTC. Translation gives CASSPLTGRRGETQYF.